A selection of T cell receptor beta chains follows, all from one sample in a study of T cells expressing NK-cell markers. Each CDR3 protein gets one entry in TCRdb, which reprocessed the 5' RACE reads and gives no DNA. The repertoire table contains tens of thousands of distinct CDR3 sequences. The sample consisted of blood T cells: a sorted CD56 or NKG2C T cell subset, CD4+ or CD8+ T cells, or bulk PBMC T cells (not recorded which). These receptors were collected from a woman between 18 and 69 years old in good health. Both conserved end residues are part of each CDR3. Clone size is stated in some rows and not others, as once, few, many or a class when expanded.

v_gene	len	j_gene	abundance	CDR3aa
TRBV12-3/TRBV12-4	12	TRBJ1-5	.	CASRQGNQPQHF
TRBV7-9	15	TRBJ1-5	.	CASSLGTGVIEPQHF
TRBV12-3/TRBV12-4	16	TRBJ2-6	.	CASSSDGNPGANVLTF
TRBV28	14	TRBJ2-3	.	CASSSGYSTDTQYF
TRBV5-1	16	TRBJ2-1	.	CASSSEGTSPSNEQFF
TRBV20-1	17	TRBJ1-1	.	CSARDAGQESMNTEAFF
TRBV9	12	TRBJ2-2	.	CASSVGTGELFF
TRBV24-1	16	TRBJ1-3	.	CATRGDNLRSGNTIYF
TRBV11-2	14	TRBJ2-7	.	CASSHWTGGDEQYF
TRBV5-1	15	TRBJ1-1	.	CASSWDRGVNTEAFF
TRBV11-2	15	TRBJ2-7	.	CASSPEGARGREQYF
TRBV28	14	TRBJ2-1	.	CASSLAGTNNEQFF
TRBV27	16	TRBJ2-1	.	CASSLFASGLGYEQFF
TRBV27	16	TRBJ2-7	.	CASSPYPPPAGYEQYF
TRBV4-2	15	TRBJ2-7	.	CASSHLPGQSYEQYF
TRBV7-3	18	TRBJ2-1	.	CASSLTAGTSGRYNEQFF
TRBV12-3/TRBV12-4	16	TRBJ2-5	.	CASSSPVAGTQETQYF
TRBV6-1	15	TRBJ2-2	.	CASSEAAGSTGELFF
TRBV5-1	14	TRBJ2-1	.	CASRGEREVNEQFF
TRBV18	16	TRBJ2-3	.	CASSLSTAAGTDTQYF
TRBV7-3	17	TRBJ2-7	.	CASSLTGLGTEVHEQYF
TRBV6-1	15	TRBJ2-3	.	CASSEAHGSTDTQYF
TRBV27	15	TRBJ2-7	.	CASSLTSGGSYEQYF
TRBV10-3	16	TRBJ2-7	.	CAISESALAGVLEQYF
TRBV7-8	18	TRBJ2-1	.	CASSPKPTPRSLYNEQFF
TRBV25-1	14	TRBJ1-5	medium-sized	CASSVRGGNQPQHF
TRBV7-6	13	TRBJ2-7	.	CASSLSGDYEQYF
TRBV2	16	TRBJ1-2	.	CASSETGADRGYGYTF
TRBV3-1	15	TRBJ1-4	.	CASSQMGRINEKLFF
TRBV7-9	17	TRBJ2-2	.	CASSQIVFGDPTGELFF
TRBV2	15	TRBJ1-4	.	CASREDSATNEKLFF
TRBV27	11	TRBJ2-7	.	CASSIRQDRYF
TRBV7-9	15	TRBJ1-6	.	CASSLREEYNSPLHF
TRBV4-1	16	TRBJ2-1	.	CASSPYAAGGENEQFF
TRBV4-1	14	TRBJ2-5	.	CASSQYSSQETQYF
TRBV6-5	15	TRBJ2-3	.	CASSYSQSGTDTQYF
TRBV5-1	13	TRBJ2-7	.	CASSLERNYEQYF
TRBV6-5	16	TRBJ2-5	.	CASSYSKAGGPLTQYF
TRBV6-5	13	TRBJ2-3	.	CASSSNRGNTQYF
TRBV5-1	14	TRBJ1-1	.	CASSLGTGDTEAFF
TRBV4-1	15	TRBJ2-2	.	CASSQVQGGTGELFF
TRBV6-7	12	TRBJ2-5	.	CASSLHQETQYF